This T cell receptor beta chain was profiled in a study of blood T cell repertoires in COVID-19. Study-wide background: The United States, Italy and Spain supplied acute and convalescent COVID-19 samples. PBMCs, B-cell-depleted T cells, or T cells were the source of the cDNA or gDNA that made up the material.

Germline CDR1 reads KGHSH; CDR2 reads LQKENI. The CDR3 is made up of 14 amino acids. Trimming shortened V by 3 bases and J by 0 bases, and 8 bases separated the two germline ends. Authors' processing steps: Estimation of nucleated cell counts relied on the amplification of reference gene primers. Libraries were prepared by immunoSEQ multiplex PCR; TCRdb keeps only in-frame clonotypes and omits some of them. V and J calls and clone size are copied from that table; D and trimming were computed from the DNA. The table lists some 160,000 clones, more than 65% of them singletons. This clone was detected only a few times.

This receptor was identified in a woman older than 75 with acute or convalescent COVID-19. Sequences were obtained from peripheral blood. V usage is TRBV18 and J usage is TRBJ1-1, with D unclear. CDR3 DNA sequence: TGTGCCAGCTCACCGGCAGAAATGAACACTGAAGCTTTCTTT. Protein product: CASSPAEMNTEAFF.